The next 9 T cell receptor beta chains were all read from a single sample in a study of blood T cell repertoires in COVID-19. Clones were read by immunoSEQ multiplex PCR, and TCRdb kept only the in-frame ones, dropping some. The sample consists of 250,000 to 300,000 clones, about 86% of them appearing once. Sequences were obtained from peripheral blood. The source of these receptors is a woman aged 55-70 years with active or convalescent COVID-19.

The chain has TRBV6-2 or TRBV6-3 and TRBJ2-2; the match to TRBD1 covers 10 bases. The V gene's germline CDR1 is MNHEY and CDR2 SVGEGT. The CDR3 runs to 17 residues. With 2 bases clipped from V and 2 bases from J, the junction kept 5 bases outside the gene matches. The DNA for the CDR3 is TGTGCCAGCAGTTACATAAGGACAGGGGGAAACACCGGGGAGCTGTTTTTT. Translating gives CASSYIRTGGNTGELFF.

V and J are TRBV29-1 and TRBJ2-5; D uncertain. CDR1 and CDR2 from the germline V gene are SQVTM and ANQGSEA. V was shortened by 3 bases and J by 1 base, with 6 bases between the two germline ends. CDR3 size: 12 residues. CDR3 coding DNA: TGCAGCGTTGACGGGTTCCAAGAGACCCAGTACTTC. Translating gives CSVDGFQETQYF.

The V gene is TRBV28, the J gene TRBJ1-4; 9 bases are a match to TRBD1. The CDR3 runs to 15 residues. Looked up from germline, CDR1 is MDHEN and CDR2 is SYDVKM. Trimming at V came to 5 bases and at J to 8 bases, leaving 9 bases not matched to a gene. The CDR3 loop reads CASSGPGQGNEKLFF. Written as DNA, the CDR3 is TGTGCCAGCAGTGGCCCGGGACAGGGAAACGAAAAACTGTTTTTT.

The table lists this clone with a count of one. J is TRBJ2-7 and V is TRBV7-3, with 10 bases lining up with TRBD2. With V trimmed by 5 bases and J by 6 bases, 7 bases remained unmatched. The CDR3 consists of 14 residues. CDR1 is SGHTA and CDR2 is FQGTGA in the germline V gene. The CDR3 DNA is TGTGCCAGCAGCCCAAGCGGGGGGGCTGGCGAGCAGTACTTC. The encoded protein is CASSPSGGAGEQYF.

This chain joins TRBV29-1 and TRBJ1-2; 9 nucleotides align to TRBD1. CDR3 length: 13 amino acids. The germline gives CDR1 SQVTM, CDR2 ANQGSEA. The J segment lost 4 bases and the V segment lost 4 bases, leaving 4 bases of the junction unmatched. For the CDR3, the DNA is TGCAGCGTTGTTGGACAGGGGATCTATGGCTACACCTTC. This gives the protein CSVVGQGIYGYTF.

The chain recombines TRBV7-9 with TRBJ2-2; possibly TRBD2 for D (6 bases). CDR1 is SEHNR and CDR2 is FQNEAQ in the germline V gene (reference sequence). V lost 5 bases to trimming and J lost 1 base, with 11 bases between them. The CDR3 is 15 residues long. This chain's CDR3 is CASSGAGRNTGELFF. CDR3 bases: TGTGCCAGCAGCGGGGCGGGGAGGAACACCGGGGAGCTGTTTTTT.

This chain joins TRBV7-9 and TRBJ2-7; D is unclear. Germline loops: CDR1 SEHNR, CDR2 FQNEAQ (reference sequence). CDR3 length: 14 residues. Trimming left V 5 bases short and J 2 bases short, with 13 bases between. Here the CDR3 DNA reads TGTGCCAGCAGCCCGTACTTTCCTGCCTACGAGCAGTACTTC. This gives the protein CASSPYFPAYEQYF.

The chain has TRBV11-2 and TRBJ2-3, with a possible D match to TRBD2 (6 bases). The CDR3 totals 15 residues. V lost 3 bases and J lost 0, with 10 bases in between. Germline V gene data show CDR1 as SGHAT and CDR2 as FQNNGV. CDR3 in amino acids: CASSFGGASTDTQYF. The CDR3 nucleotides are TGTGCCAGCAGCTTTGGCGGGGCTAGCACAGATACGCAGTATTTT.

The chain employs TRBV18 and TRBJ2-7; TRBD1 matches at 7 bases. CDR1 and CDR2 from the germline V gene are KGHSH and LQKENI. Unmatched junction bases numbered 1, after V lost 3 bases and J lost 2 bases. The CDR3 loop spans 13 amino acids. The CDR3 loop reads CASSPDRAYEQYF. CDR3 in DNA: TGTGCCAGCTCACCCGACAGGGCCTACGAGCAGTACTTC.